This T cell receptor beta chain is drawn from a study of CD8 T cells in Susac syndrome (dated by TCRdb to between 2018 and 2021). Describing the broader study: Whether CD8+ T cell activation and differentiation in Susac syndrome was antigen driven was tested using repertoire sequencing. Study-wide findings and limitations: The study acknowledged that relatively few individuals were included in the TCR sequencing and HLA analysis.

The CDR3 spans 13 residues, from the cysteine through the phenylalanine. Only CDR3 DNA is held: 39 bases, read in frame from base 1. From a lookup of the germline V gene, CDR1 and CDR2 are SQVTM and ANQGSEA. Unmatched junction bases come to 2, with V trimmed by 3 bases and J by 5 bases. Peripheral blood CD8+ and CD4+ T cells from healthy donors, Susac syndrome patients and multiple sclerosis patients were profiled by high-throughput TCR beta sequencing. Healthy donors were included as age- and sex-matched controls. Bulk CD8+ and CD4+ T cells were purified by magnetic negative isolation, while CD8+ TEMRA cells were enriched using FACS. Blood was collected in EDTA tubes and processed within 24 hours, with PBMCs isolated through density gradient centrifugation. PBMCs intended for TCR sequencing were cryopreserved in liquid nitrogen and thawed later in a water bath at 37 degrees C. The sorted or isolated CD4+, CD8+ and CD8+ TEMRA cells had a purity of 90% or higher.

RNA was extracted using the RNeasy kit, and roughly 0.5 to 1 microgram was reverse transcribed with random hexamers. The immunoSEQ multiplex PCR assay, which covers 54 Vbeta and 13 Jbeta segments, was used to amplify TCR beta CDR3 regions. To correct PCR amplification bias, a synthetic template baseline was used for both primer optimization and computational correction. The original pipeline was this. Reads were annotated to V, D and J genes per IMGT and analyzed with immunoSEQ Analyzer, keeping only productive sequences. Clonality was calculated as one minus the Shannon entropy normalized by log2 of the number of productive unique sequences. For each patient and control, public and private clones were evaluated within the 100 most prevalent clones. Clones were defined as Susac-specific if absent from the healthy and MS cohorts, from approximately 1,100 published viral clones and from other ImmuneACCESS disease sequences. TCRdb reprocessing: public reads trimmed at Q25 with fastp, clones called with MiXCR, in-frame beta chains kept. Rows with a matching CDR3 protein are joined into one entry that keeps the most common DNA and genes. The V and J calls and clone size come from TCRdb's table, not from the authors' own analysis. Present in this sample are more than 150,000 distinct CDR3 sequences, around 94% of which were seen just once. Together, the top ten hold 0.14% of the sample.

Notes on this clonotype: Its antigen specificity is not known. Per-nucleotide qualities are absent, and no much larger clonotype sits a single base away.

The TCR sequence derives from a human donor in good health. Sequenced material: CD4+ T cells from PBMCs. The receptor chain draws on TRBV29-1 and TRBJ2-5, with 11 junctional bases fitting TRBD1. CDR3 sequence: CSVEGQGVETQYF. The bases read TGCAGCGTTGAGGGACAGGGGGTCGAGACCCAGTACTTC.